This is a list of T cell receptor beta chains from one sample in a study of blood T cell repertoires in COVID-19. Method: immunoSEQ multiplex PCR; TCRdb's copy keeps in-frame clones and lacks some. The sample has tens of thousands of clones, about four fifths seen once. Sequenced material: peripheral blood. The source is a human donor in a cohort sampled during active COVID-19. Both conserved end residues are trimmed from each CDR3. Clone size is not always given. Where it is, it says once, few, many or a class for expanded clones.

clone_size: -; j_call: TRBJ1-2; v_call: TRBV4-1; cdr3_length: 13; cdr3_aa: ASSQGQGDNYGYT
clone_size: -; j_call: TRBJ2-2; v_call: TRBV19; cdr3_length: 13; cdr3_aa: ASSVGQGNTGELF
clone_size: few; j_call: TRBJ2-7; v_call: TRBV11-2; cdr3_length: 9; cdr3_aa: ASSLLYEQY
clone_size: -; j_call: TRBJ1-2; v_call: TRBV7-9; cdr3_length: 12; cdr3_aa: ASSLTGWGYGYT
clone_size: -; j_call: TRBJ2-3; v_call: TRBV25-1; cdr3_length: 11; cdr3_aa: ASSIQGRDTQY
clone_size: few; j_call: TRBJ1-1; v_call: TRBV2; cdr3_length: 12; cdr3_aa: ASSRMDVNTKAF
clone_size: -; j_call: TRBJ1-1; v_call: TRBV7-9; cdr3_length: 12; cdr3_aa: ASSLSRGKTEAF
clone_size: -; j_call: TRBJ2-1; v_call: TRBV6-1; cdr3_length: 17; cdr3_aa: ASSGGQFSGGSSYNEQF
clone_size: few; j_call: TRBJ2-4; v_call: TRBV7-9; cdr3_length: 11; cdr3_aa: ASSLVRGDIQY
clone_size: -; j_call: TRBJ2-3; v_call: TRBV7-7; cdr3_length: 11; cdr3_aa: ASSRTRGNTQY
clone_size: -; j_call: TRBJ2-3; v_call: TRBV10-3; cdr3_length: 13; cdr3_aa: AISSGTTGTDTQY
clone_size: -; j_call: TRBJ1-6; v_call: TRBV30; cdr3_length: 12; cdr3_aa: AWRSLLGHSPLH
clone_size: -; j_call: TRBJ2-1; v_call: TRBV3-1/TRBV3-2; cdr3_length: 13; cdr3_aa: ASSPGSGSHNEQF
clone_size: -; j_call: TRBJ2-1; v_call: TRBV7-2; cdr3_length: 13; cdr3_aa: ASSLSLRGPGEQF
clone_size: -; j_call: TRBJ2-7; v_call: TRBV30; cdr3_length: 9; cdr3_aa: AWGDSYEQY
clone_size: -; j_call: TRBJ1-3; v_call: TRBV7-6; cdr3_length: 12; cdr3_aa: ASGLEGASNTIY
clone_size: -; j_call: TRBJ2-5; v_call: TRBV11-2; cdr3_length: 11; cdr3_aa: ASGQGSQETQY
clone_size: -; j_call: TRBJ2-3; v_call: TRBV4-1; cdr3_length: 14; cdr3_aa: ASSLGGGHRTDTQY
clone_size: -; j_call: TRBJ2-4; v_call: TRBV30; cdr3_length: 14; cdr3_aa: AWSERLAGVKNIQY
clone_size: -; j_call: TRBJ2-1; v_call: TRBV7-8; cdr3_length: 10; cdr3_aa: ASSSGWTTQF
clone_size: -; j_call: TRBJ2-3; v_call: TRBV7-2; cdr3_length: 15; cdr3_aa: ASSLRAGGSSTDTQY
clone_size: -; j_call: TRBJ2-3; v_call: TRBV28; cdr3_length: 11; cdr3_aa: ASSLNGRGTQY
clone_size: -; j_call: TRBJ2-5; v_call: TRBV28; cdr3_length: 10; cdr3_aa: ASSIQGETQY
clone_size: -; j_call: TRBJ2-1; v_call: TRBV4-2; cdr3_length: 10; cdr3_aa: ASSQGRDEQF
clone_size: -; j_call: TRBJ2-7; v_call: TRBV21-1; cdr3_length: 14; cdr3_aa: ASSSGTSGFSYEQY
clone_size: -; j_call: TRBJ2-7; v_call: TRBV28; cdr3_length: 14; cdr3_aa: ASRPTGGLGHYEQY
clone_size: -; j_call: TRBJ2-2; v_call: TRBV30; cdr3_length: 13; cdr3_aa: AWRGGGYQAGELF
clone_size: few; j_call: TRBJ2-7; v_call: TRBV7-8; cdr3_length: 12; cdr3_aa: ASSFGRGLYEQY
clone_size: -; j_call: TRBJ2-5; v_call: TRBV5-1; cdr3_length: 13; cdr3_aa: ASSLNRVPQETQY
clone_size: few; j_call: TRBJ1-1; v_call: TRBV6-4; cdr3_length: 13; cdr3_aa: ASSDRRGRNTEAF
clone_size: -; j_call: TRBJ1-2; v_call: TRBV5-4; cdr3_length: 14; cdr3_aa: ASSQGQGRLNYGYT
clone_size: few; j_call: TRBJ2-2; v_call: TRBV11-3; cdr3_length: 13; cdr3_aa: ASSSRGSGTGELF
clone_size: -; j_call: TRBJ1-1; v_call: TRBV28; cdr3_length: 11; cdr3_aa: ASRAPAGAEAF
clone_size: few; j_call: TRBJ1-5; v_call: TRBV24-1; cdr3_length: 10; cdr3_aa: ATSDQDGNQH
clone_size: -; j_call: TRBJ1-6; v_call: TRBV5-6; cdr3_length: 12; cdr3_aa: ASSSGVGNSPLH
clone_size: -; j_call: TRBJ1-2; v_call: TRBV18; cdr3_length: 13; cdr3_aa: ASSPRTTGLDGYT
clone_size: -; j_call: TRBJ1-4; v_call: TRBV27; cdr3_length: 13; cdr3_aa: ASSSRTEPNEKLF